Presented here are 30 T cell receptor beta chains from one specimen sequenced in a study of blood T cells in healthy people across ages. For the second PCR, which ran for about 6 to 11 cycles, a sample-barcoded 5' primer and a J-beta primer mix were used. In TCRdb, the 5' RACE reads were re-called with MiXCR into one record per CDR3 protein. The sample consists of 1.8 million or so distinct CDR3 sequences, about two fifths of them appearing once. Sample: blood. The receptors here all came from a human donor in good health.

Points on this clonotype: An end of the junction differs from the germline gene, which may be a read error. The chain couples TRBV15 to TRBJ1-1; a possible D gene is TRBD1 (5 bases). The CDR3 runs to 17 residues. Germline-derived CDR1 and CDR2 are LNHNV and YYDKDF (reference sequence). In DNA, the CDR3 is TGTGCCACCGGCAGGGCTCCACGACGCCTAATGGGCACTGAAGCTTTCTTT. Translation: CATGRAPRRLMGTEAFF.

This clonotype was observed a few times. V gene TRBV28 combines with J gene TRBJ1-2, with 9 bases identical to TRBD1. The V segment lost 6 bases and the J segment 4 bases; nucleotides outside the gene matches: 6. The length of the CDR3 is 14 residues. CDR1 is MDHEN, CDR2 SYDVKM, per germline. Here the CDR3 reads CASRRTGVTYGYTF. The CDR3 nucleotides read TGTGCCAGCAGAAGGACAGGGGTTACCTATGGCTACACCTTC.

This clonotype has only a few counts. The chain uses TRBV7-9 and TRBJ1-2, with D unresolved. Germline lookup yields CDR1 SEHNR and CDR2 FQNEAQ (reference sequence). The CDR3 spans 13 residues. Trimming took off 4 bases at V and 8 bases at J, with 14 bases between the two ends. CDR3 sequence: CASSSVRGRGYTF. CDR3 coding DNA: TGTGCCAGCAGCTCCGTTCGTGGTCGCGGCTACACCTTC. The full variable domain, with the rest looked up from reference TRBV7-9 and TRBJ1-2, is DTGVSQNPRHKITKRGQNVTFRCDPISEHNRLYWYRQTLGQGPEFLTYFQNEAQLEKSRLLSDRFSAERPKGSFSTLEIQRTEQGDSAMYLCASSSVRGRGYTFGSGTRLTVV.

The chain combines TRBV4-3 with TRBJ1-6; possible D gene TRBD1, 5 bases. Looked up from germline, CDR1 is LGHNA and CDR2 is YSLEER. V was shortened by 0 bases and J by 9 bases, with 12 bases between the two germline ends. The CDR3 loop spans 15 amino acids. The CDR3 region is CASSQDERGGSPLHF. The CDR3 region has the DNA TGCGCCAGCAGCCAAGATGAACGGGGCGGTTCACCCCTCCACTTT.

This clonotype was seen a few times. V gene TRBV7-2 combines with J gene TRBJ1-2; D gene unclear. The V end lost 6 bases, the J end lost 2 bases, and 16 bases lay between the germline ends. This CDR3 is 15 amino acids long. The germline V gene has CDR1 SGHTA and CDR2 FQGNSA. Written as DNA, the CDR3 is TGTGCCAGCAGAAAGCGGGGTCCGGAGAACTATGGCTACACCTTC. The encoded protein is CASRKRGPENYGYTF. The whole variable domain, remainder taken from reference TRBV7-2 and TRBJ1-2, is GAGVSQSPSNKVTEKGKDVELRCDPISGHTALYWYRQSLGQGLEFLIYFQGNSAPDKSGLPSDRFSAERTGGSVSTLTIQRTQQEDSAVYLCASRKRGPENYGYTFGSGTRLTVV.

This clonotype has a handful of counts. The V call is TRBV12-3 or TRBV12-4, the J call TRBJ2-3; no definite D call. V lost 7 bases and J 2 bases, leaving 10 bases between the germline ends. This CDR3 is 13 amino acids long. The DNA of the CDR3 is TGTGCCAGCAACTCCTATTCCACAGATACGCAGTATTTT. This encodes CASNSYSTDTQYF.

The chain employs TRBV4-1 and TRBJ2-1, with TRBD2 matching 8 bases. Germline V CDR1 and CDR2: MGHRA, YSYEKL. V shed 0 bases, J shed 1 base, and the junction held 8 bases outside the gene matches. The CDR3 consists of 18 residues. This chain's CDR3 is CASSQERVAGTSYNEQFF. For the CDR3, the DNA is TGCGCCAGCAGCCAAGAACGGGTAGCGGGGACTTCCTACAATGAGCAGTTCTTC.

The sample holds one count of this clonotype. Here the CDR3 reads CSARDGLGNTEAFF. Written as DNA, the CDR3 is TGCAGTGCTAGAGATGGGTTGGGGAACACTGAAGCTTTCTTT. The chain employs TRBV20-1 and TRBJ1-1, with D hard to call. V dropped 0 bases and J dropped 1 base, with 9 bases sitting between them. The length of the CDR3 is 14 residues. Germline V gene lookup returns CDR1 DFQATT and CDR2 SNEGSKA (reference sequence).

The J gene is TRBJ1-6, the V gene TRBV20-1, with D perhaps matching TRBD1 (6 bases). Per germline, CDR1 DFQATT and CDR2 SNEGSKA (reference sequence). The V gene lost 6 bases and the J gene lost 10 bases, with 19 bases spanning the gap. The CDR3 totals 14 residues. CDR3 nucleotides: TGCAGTGCCTTAACAGGGTTGGCATTCTCACCCCTCCACTTT. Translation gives CSALTGLAFSPLHF.

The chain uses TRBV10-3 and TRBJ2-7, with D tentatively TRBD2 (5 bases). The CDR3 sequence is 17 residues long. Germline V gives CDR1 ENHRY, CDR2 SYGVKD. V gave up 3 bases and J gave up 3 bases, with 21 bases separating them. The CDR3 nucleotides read TGTGCCATCAGTGACCACCGACTGGGCAGCGGACTCTACGAGCAGTACTTC. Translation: CAISDHRLGSGLYEQYF.

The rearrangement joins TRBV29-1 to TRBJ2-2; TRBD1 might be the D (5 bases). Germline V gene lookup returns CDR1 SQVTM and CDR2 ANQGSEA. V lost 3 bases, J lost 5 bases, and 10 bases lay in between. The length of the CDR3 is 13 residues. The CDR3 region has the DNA TGCAGCGTTGATGTTCAGGGAACCGGGGAGCTGTTTTTT. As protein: CSVDVQGTGELFF.

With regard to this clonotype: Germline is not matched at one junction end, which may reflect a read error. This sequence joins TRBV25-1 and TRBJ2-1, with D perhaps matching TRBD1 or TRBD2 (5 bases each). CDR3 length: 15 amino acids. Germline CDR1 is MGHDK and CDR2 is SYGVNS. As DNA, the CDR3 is TGTGCCAGCAGTGAATCGAGGGGTCTCTACAGTGAGCAGTTCTTC. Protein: CASSESRGLYSEQFF.

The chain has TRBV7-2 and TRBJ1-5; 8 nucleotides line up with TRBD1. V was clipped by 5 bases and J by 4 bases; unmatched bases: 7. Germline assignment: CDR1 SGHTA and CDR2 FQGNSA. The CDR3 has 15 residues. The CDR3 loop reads CASSHQGAGNQPQHF. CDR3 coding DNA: TGTGCCAGCAGCCATCAGGGGGCTGGTAATCAGCCCCAGCATTTT.

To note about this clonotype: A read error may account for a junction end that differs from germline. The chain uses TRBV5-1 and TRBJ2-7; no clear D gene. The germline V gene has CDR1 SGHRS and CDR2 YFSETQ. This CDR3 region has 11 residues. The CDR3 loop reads CTSRRDYEQYF. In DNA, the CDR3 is TGCACCAGCAGGAGAGATTACGAGCAGTACTTC.

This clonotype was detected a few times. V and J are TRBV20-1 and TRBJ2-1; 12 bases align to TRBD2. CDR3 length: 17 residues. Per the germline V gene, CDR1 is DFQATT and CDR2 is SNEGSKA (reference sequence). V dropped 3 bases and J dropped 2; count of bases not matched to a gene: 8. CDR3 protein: CSASARLAGAPYNEQFF. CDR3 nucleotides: TGCAGTGCTAGCGCGCGACTAGCGGGGGCCCCCTACAATGAGCAGTTCTTC.

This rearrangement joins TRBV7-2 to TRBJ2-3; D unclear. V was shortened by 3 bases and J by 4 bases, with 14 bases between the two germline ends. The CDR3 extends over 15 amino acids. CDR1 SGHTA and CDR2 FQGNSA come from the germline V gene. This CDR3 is CASSFGGVLADTQYF. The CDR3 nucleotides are TGTGCCAGCAGCTTCGGTGGGGTTCTCGCAGATACGCAGTATTTT.

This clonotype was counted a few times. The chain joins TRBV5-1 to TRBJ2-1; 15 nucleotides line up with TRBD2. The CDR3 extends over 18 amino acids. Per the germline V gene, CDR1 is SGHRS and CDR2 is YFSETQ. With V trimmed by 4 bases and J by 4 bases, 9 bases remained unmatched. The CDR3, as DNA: TGCGCCAGCAGCACTCCGGGACTAGCGGGGGGCCGGTACAATGAGCAGTTCTTC. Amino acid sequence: CASSTPGLAGGRYNEQFF.

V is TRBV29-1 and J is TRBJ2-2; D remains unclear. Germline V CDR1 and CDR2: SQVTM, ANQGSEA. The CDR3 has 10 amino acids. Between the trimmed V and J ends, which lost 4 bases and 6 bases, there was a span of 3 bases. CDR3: CSVGAGELFF. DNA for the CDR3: TGCAGCGTTGGGGCCGGGGAGCTGTTTTTT.

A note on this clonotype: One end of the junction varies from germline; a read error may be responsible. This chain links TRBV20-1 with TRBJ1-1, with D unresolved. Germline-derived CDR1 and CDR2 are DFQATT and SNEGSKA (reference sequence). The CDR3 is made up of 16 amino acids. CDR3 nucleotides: TGCAGTGCTGGAGATGAACCGGGTCCGAAGGGCACTGAAGCTTTCTTT. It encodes CSAGDEPGPKGTEAFF.

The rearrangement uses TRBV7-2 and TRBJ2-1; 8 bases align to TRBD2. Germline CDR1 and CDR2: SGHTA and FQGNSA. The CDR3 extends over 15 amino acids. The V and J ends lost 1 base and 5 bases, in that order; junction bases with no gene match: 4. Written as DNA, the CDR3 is TGTGCCAGCAGCTTAGTTGAGCGGGGGAACAATGAGCAGTTCTTC. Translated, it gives CASSLVERGNNEQFF.

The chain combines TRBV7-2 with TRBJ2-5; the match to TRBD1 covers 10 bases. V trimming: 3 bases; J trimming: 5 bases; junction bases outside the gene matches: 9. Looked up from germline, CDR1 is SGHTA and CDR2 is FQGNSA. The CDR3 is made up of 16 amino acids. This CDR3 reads CASSFAPGQGRETQYF. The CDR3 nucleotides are TGTGCCAGCAGCTTTGCCCCGGGACAGGGGAGGGAGACCCAGTACTTC.

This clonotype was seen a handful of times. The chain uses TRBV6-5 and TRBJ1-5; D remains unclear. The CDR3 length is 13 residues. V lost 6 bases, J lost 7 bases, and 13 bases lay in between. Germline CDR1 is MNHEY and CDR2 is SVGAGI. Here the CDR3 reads CASRYGLGQPQHF. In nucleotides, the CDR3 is TGTGCCAGCAGGTACGGGTTGGGGCAGCCCCAGCATTTT.

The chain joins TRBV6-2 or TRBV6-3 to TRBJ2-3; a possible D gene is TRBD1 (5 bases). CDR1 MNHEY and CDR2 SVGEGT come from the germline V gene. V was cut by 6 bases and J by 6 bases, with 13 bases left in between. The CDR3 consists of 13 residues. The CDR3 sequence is CASSGPNRDTQYF. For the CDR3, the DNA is TGTGCCAGCAGCGGGCCCAACAGGGATACGCAGTATTTT.

The CDR3 spells CASSFSLRPLYNEQFF. The CDR3, as DNA: TGTGCCAGCAGCTTCAGTCTTCGTCCCCTATACAATGAGCAGTTCTTC. This chain links TRBV13 with TRBJ2-1; D uncertain. The CDR3 consists of 16 residues. Deletions cut 3 bases from V and 4 bases from J, with 16 bases between. Germline loops: CDR1 PRHDT, CDR2 FYEKMQ (reference sequence).

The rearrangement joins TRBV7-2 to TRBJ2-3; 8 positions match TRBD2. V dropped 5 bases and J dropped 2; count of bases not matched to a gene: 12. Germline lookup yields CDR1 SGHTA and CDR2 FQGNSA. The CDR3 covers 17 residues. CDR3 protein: CASSPGSRGGYTDTQYF. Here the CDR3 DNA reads TGTGCCAGCAGCCCCGGGTCACGGGGGGGTTACACAGATACGCAGTATTTT.

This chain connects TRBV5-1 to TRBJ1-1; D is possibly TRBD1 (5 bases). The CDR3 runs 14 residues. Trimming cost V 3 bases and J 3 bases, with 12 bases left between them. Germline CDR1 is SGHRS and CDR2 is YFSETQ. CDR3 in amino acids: CASSWDVGDTEAFF. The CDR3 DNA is TGCGCCAGCAGCTGGGACGTCGGGGACACTGAAGCTTTCTTT.

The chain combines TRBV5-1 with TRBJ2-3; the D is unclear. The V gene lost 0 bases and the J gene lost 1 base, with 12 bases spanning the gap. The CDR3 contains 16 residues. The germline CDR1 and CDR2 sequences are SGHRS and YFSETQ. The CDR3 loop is CASSLATVRGTDTQYF. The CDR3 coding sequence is TGCGCCAGCAGCTTGGCGACTGTAAGGGGCACAGATACGCAGTATTTT.

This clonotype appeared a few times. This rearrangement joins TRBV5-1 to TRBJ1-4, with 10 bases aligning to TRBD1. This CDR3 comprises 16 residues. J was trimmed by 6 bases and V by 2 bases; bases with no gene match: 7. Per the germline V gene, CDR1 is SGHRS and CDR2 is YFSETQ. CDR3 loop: CASSLAGTGVYEKLFF. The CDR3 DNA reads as TGCGCCAGCAGCTTAGCCGGGACAGGGGTTTATGAAAAACTGTTTTTT.

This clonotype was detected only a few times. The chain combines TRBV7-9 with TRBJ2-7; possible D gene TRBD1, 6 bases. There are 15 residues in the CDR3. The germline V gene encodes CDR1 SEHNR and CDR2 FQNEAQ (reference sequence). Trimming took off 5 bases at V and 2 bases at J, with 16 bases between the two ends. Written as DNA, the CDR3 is TGTGCCAGCAGCGCATTCAGGGGAAGCCCCTACGAGCAGTACTTC. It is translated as CASSAFRGSPYEQYF.

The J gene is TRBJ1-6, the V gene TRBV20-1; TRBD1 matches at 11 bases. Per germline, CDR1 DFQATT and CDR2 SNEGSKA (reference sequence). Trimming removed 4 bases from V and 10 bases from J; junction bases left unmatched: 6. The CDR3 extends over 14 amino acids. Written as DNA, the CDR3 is TGCAGTGCTAAGGGACAGGGGGTAGGATCACCCCTCCACTTT. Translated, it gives CSAKGQGVGSPLHF.